Below are 27 T cell receptor beta chains sequenced from a single sample in a study of T cell repertoires in cytomegalovirus infection. Their antigens are not known. A single record per CDR3 protein comes from TCRdb applying MiXCR to the reads. The data contain approximately 730,000 distinct CDR3 sequences, almost 30% of them singletons. This sample comprised cultured CD8+ T cells from PBMCs, obtained from culture after CMV antigen stimulation. The source is a human donor in good health (CMV status not recorded). Some clones in this sample may be carry-over from other donors' samples.

This clonotype has only a few counts. This rearrangement joins TRBV4-3 to TRBJ2-1; D is perhaps TRBD2 (5 bases). Between the trimmed V and J ends, which lost 1 base and 5 bases, there was a span of 18 bases. This CDR3 has 17 amino acids. Germline loops: CDR1 LGHNA, CDR2 YSLEER. CDR3 DNA sequence: TGCGCCAGCAGCCAAGTGGGAGCCGGACTCCCAAACAATGAGCAGTTCTTC. It codes for CASSQVGAGLPNNEQFF.

This clonotype was seen repeatedly, ten times or more. This chain links TRBV2 with TRBJ2-1; no clear D. CDR3 length: 12 amino acids. The germline V and J ends were trimmed by 4 bases and 6 bases, with 7 bases remaining between them. Germline CDR1 SNHLY, CDR2 FYNNEI. The CDR3 nucleotides read TGTGCCAGCAGTGGAACCTTCAATGAGCAGTTCTTC. It translates to CASSGTFNEQFF.

The chain recombines TRBV19 with TRBJ2-5; 14 bases are shared with TRBD2. Germline V gene sequence: CDR1 LNHDA, CDR2 SQIVND (reference sequence). J was trimmed by 5 bases and V by 9 bases; bases with no gene match: 8. CDR3 length: 15 amino acids. CDR3 amino acids: CASGLAGGTGETQYF. The CDR3 nucleotides are TGTGCCAGCGGACTAGCGGGGGGTACGGGGGAGACCCAGTACTTC.

This clonotype was seen only a few times. The rearrangement uses TRBV7-9 and TRBJ2-1; 7 bases align to TRBD1. The CDR3 runs to 15 residues. V shed 5 bases and J 4 bases; nucleotides not matched to a gene: 8. The germline V gene encodes CDR1 SEHNR and CDR2 FQNEAQ (reference sequence). The CDR3 sequence: CASSPQGESYNEQFF. The CDR3 nucleotides are TGTGCCAGCAGCCCCCAGGGGGAATCTTACAATGAGCAGTTCTTC.

This clonotype occurred a few times. The chain employs TRBV28 and TRBJ2-3; D is unclear. The CDR3 contains 15 residues. Germline CDR1 is MDHEN and CDR2 is SYDVKM. V was clipped by 4 bases and J by 1 base, with 12 bases between them. CDR3 sequence (DNA): TGTGCCAGCAGTTCCGACCTGTCTGGCACAGATACGCAGTATTTT. Protein product: CASSSDLSGTDTQYF.

This clonotype was observed many times. V and J are TRBV7-6 and TRBJ2-7; TRBD2 might be the D (5 bases). The V end lost 1 base, the J end lost 3 bases, and 7 bases lay between the germline ends. The germline V gene has CDR1 SGHVS and CDR2 FNYEAQ. This CDR3 comprises 13 residues. CDR3 sequence: CASSLGRGYEQYV. The DNA for the CDR3 is TGTGCCAGCAGCTTAGGACGGGGCTACGAGCAGTACGTC.

This clonotype was detected a few times. The V gene is TRBV6-2 or TRBV6-3, the J gene TRBJ1-2; tentatively, D is TRBD1 (5 bases). This CDR3 has 14 amino acids. Trimming left V 3 bases short and J 8 bases short, with 16 bases between. Per the germline V gene, CDR1 is MNHEY and CDR2 is SVGEGT. The CDR3 DNA reads TGTGCCAGCAGTTATGGGACCCCTTTCTACGGCTACACCTTC. This gives the protein CASSYGTPFYGYTF.

At least ten counts were recorded for this clonotype. V gene TRBV7-2 combines with J gene TRBJ1-5, with TRBD1 matching 10 bases. The CDR3 totals 16 residues. Germline-derived CDR1 and CDR2 are SGHTA and FQGNSA. The ends lost 5 bases at V and 2 bases at J; junction bases unmatched: 6. This CDR3 is CASSRTGGRGNQPQHF. The CDR3 nucleotides are TGTGCCAGCAGCCGGACAGGGGGACGGGGCAATCAGCCCCAGCATTTT.

This clonotype has just a few counts. The chain combines TRBV7-6 with TRBJ2-1; TRBD2 matches at 10 bases. The CDR3 runs 15 residues. CDR1 is SGHVS and CDR2 is FNYEAQ in the germline V gene. Losses at the gene ends were 4 bases for V and 8 bases for J; bases not matched to a gene: 8. The CDR3, as DNA: TGTGCCAGCAGCTCGCTAGCGGGGGTAGGGGATGAGCAGTTCTTC. Amino acid sequence: CASSSLAGVGDEQFF.

The rearrangement uses TRBV28 and TRBJ2-1, with TRBD1 identical over 8 bases. Germline CDR1 and CDR2: MDHEN and SYDVKM. V was clipped by 11 bases and J by 2 bases; unmatched bases: 8. The CDR3 extends over 14 amino acids. The CDR3 region has the DNA TGTGCCTCCGTGAGGACAGGGCCCTACAATGAGCAGTTCTTC. It yields the protein CASVRTGPYNEQFF.

The chain links TRBV28 to TRBJ1-3; D is undetermined. The V gene's germline CDR1 is MDHEN and CDR2 SYDVKM. The CDR3 totals 17 residues. The V end lost 5 bases, the J end lost 2 bases, and 19 bases lay between the germline ends. The CDR3 coding sequence is TGTGCCAGCAGTCCCCTCCCCCCGGGAACTGCTGGAAACACCATATATTTT. It specifies CASSPLPPGTAGNTIYF. Variable domain in full (rest from reference TRBV28 and TRBJ1-3): DVKVTQSSRYLVKRTGEKVFLECVQDMDHENMFWYRQDPGLGLRLIYFSYDVKMKEKGDIPEGYSVSREKKERFSLILESASTNQTSMYLCASSPLPPGTAGNTIYFGEGSWLTVV.

The chain recombines TRBV6-6 with TRBJ2-3; D ambiguous. CDR1 MNHNY and CDR2 SVGAGI come from the germline V gene (reference sequence). The CDR3 consists of 15 residues. Trimming pared 2 bases from V and 4 bases from J, leaving 13 bases between. CDR3 bases: TGTGCCAGCAGTTACGTTGGTACCGCGGCAGATACGCAGTATTTT. As protein: CASSYVGTAADTQYF.

The chain has TRBV9 and TRBJ2-1; 8 bases line up with TRBD2. J gave up 0 bases and V 0 bases, and 2 bases lay outside the gene matches. The CDR3 extends over 16 amino acids. The germline V gene has CDR1 SGDLS and CDR2 YYNGEE. The CDR3 loop reads CASSVDGGASYNEQFF. The DNA of the CDR3 is TGTGCCAGCAGCGTAGACGGGGGGGCCTCCTACAATGAGCAGTTCTTC.

The chain recombines TRBV7-2 with TRBJ2-1; D tentatively reads TRBD1 or TRBD2 (5 bases each). This CDR3 spans 13 amino acids. The germline gives CDR1 SGHTA, CDR2 FQGNSA. V was pared by 1 base and J by 9 bases, with 10 bases between. The CDR3 loop is CASSLDEGPEQFF. The CDR3 DNA reads TGTGCCAGCAGCTTAGACGAGGGGCCTGAGCAGTTCTTC.

The CDR3 nucleotides read TGTGCCAGCAGCTCCCCCTGTCCACTGGGCGAGCAGTACGTC. Translated: CASSSPCPLGEQYV. V and J are TRBV5-7 and TRBJ2-7; D not resolved. TRBV5-7 is an open reading frame whose function is uncertain. The CDR3 sequence is 14 residues long. V gave up 3 bases and J gave up 6 bases, with 16 bases separating them.

This chain connects TRBV6-6 to TRBJ2-3, with unresolved D. There are 13 residues in the CDR3. Per germline, CDR1 MNHNY and CDR2 SVGAGI (reference sequence). Deletions cut 2 bases from V and 9 bases from J, with 12 bases between. CDR3 DNA: TGTGCCAGCAGTTACCCGCCTGAGAGCACGCAGTATTTT. Translating it yields CASSYPPESTQYF.

V is TRBV6-6 and J is TRBJ1-1; weak D call: TRBD1 (5 bases). The CDR3 has 14 amino acids. Germline V gene data show CDR1 as MNHNY and CDR2 as SVGAGI (reference sequence). Trimming removed 2 bases at V and 3 bases at J, with 10 bases between. CDR3 amino acids: CASSYVGGDTEAFF. CDR3 sequence (DNA): TGTGCCAGCAGTTACGTTGGGGGAGACACTGAAGCTTTCTTT.

This clonotype was seen at least ten times. The rearrangement links TRBV7-2 to TRBJ2-1; D perhaps matches TRBD1 (5 bases). This CDR3 spans 14 amino acids. Looked up from germline, CDR1 is SGHTA and CDR2 is FQGNSA. V lost 7 bases to trimming and J lost 2 bases, with 12 bases between them. The CDR3 DNA reads as TGTGCCAGCAAGGGGCCACCCACCTACAATGAGCAGTTCTTC. Residues: CASKGPPTYNEQFF. Full variable domain (remainder filled in from reference TRBV7-2 and TRBJ2-1): GAGVSQSPSNKVTEKGKDVELRCDPISGHTALYWYRQSLGQGLEFLIYFQGNSAPDKSGLPSDRFSAERTGGSVSTLTIQRTQQEDSAVYLCASKGPPTYNEQFFGPGTRLTVL.

The V call is TRBV7-2, the J call TRBJ2-3; TRBD2 might be the D (6 bases). Trimming removed 2 bases at V and 6 bases at J, with 12 bases between. This CDR3 spans 14 amino acids. The germline CDR1 and CDR2 sequences are SGHTA and FQGNSA. CDR3 amino acids: CASSLTDGGDTQYF. The CDR3 coding sequence is TGTGCCAGCAGCTTAACGGATGGGGGGGATACGCAGTATTTT.

The genes are TRBV28 and TRBJ1-1; no definite D call. V lost 5 bases and J lost 4, with 20 bases in between. Germline-derived CDR1 and CDR2 are MDHEN and SYDVKM. The CDR3 spans 16 residues. CDR3: CASSPIEGKGGTEAFF. The CDR3 nucleotides are TGTGCCAGCAGTCCGATCGAAGGGAAGGGTGGCACTGAAGCTTTCTTT.

The chain combines TRBV7-2 with TRBJ2-1; the match to TRBD2 covers 8 bases. CDR3 length: 14 amino acids. Germline V gives CDR1 SGHTA, CDR2 FQGNSA. The ends lost 4 bases at V and 5 bases at J; junction bases unmatched: 4. The CDR3 DNA reads as TGTGCCAGCAGCTCCCCGGGACTAGACAATGAGCAGTTCTTC. Amino acids: CASSSPGLDNEQFF.

This clonotype has a handful of counts. The chain joins TRBV27 to TRBJ2-7; the D gene could be TRBD1 or TRBD2 (5 bases each). This CDR3 is built from 15 residues. Germline V lookup: CDR1 MNHEY, CDR2 SMNVEV (reference sequence). Deletions cut 3 bases from V and 2 bases from J, with 14 bases between. The CDR3 nucleotides are TGTGCCAGCAGTTTTTTGGGGGAGAGGGCCTACGAGCAGTACTTC. This codes for CASSFLGERAYEQYF.

A few counts support this clonotype. The chain carries TRBV4-1 and TRBJ2-3; D is uncertain. This CDR3 region has 13 residues. Germline assignment: CDR1 MGHRA and CDR2 YSYEKL. Trimming shortened V by 1 base and J by 3 bases, and 5 bases separated the two germline ends. CDR3 loop: CASSQGLTDTQYF. The CDR3 DNA is TGCGCCAGCAGCCAAGGCCTAACAGATACGCAGTATTTT.

The table lists this clonotype with a few counts. This chain uses TRBV6-6 with TRBJ1-1; the match to TRBD1 covers 7 bases. The V and J ends lost 0 bases and 4 bases, in that order; junction bases with no gene match: 11. The CDR3 spans 17 residues. CDR1 and CDR2 from the germline V gene are MNHNY and SVGAGI (reference sequence). CDR3: CASSYSGPGQGGTEAFF. DNA for the CDR3: TGTGCCAGCAGTTACTCGGGGCCAGGGCAGGGGGGCACTGAAGCTTTCTTT.

On this clonotype itself: A much larger clonotype is one base distant, so this may be a read error. This CDR3 reads CASSFGITEAFF. CDR3 in DNA: TGTGCCAGCAGCTTCGGGATCACTGAAGCTTTCTTT. This chain links TRBV7-6 with TRBJ1-1, with D unclear. The CDR3 runs 12 residues. The V end was cut by 3 bases, the J end by 4 bases, with 6 bases between. CDR1 and CDR2 from the germline V gene are SGHVS and FNYEAQ.

The table lists this clonotype with many counts. This chain uses TRBV7-8 with TRBJ2-1; D uncertain. Trimming shortened V by 3 bases and J by 7 bases, and 10 bases separated the two germline ends. Germline V gene sequence: CDR1 SGHVS, CDR2 FQNEAQ. This CDR3 has 13 residues. The CDR3 sequence: CASSFRVQNEQFF. CDR3 bases: TGTGCCAGCAGCTTTAGAGTTCAGAATGAGCAGTTCTTC.

This clonotype appeared once. The CDR3 protein is CASSQMGGGVYNEQFF. DNA of the CDR3: TGTGCCAGCAGCCAGATGGGCGGGGGGGTTTACAATGAGCAGTTCTTC. V usage is TRBV13 and J usage is TRBJ2-1, with 9 bases that match TRBD2. Germline V gives CDR1 PRHDT, CDR2 FYEKMQ (reference sequence). V shed 5 bases, J shed 4 bases, and the junction held 9 bases outside the gene matches. CDR3 size: 16 residues.